One and the same sample provided the 30 T cell receptor beta chains below, sequenced in a study of cytomegalovirus exposure and HLA in healthy donors. This PCR relied on a set of 60 Vbeta primers and 13 Jbeta primers. Profiling relied on immunoSEQ multiplex PCR, and the TCRdb table lists in-frame clones only, not all of them. The repertoire consists of some 120,000 clones, with roughly 75% occurring once and the leading ten covering approximately 5%. Sequences were obtained from PBMCs. The receptors derive from a man under 40 in good health and CMV-seronegative.

The V and J genes are TRBV28 and TRBJ2-7; TRBD2 is a possible D gene (6 bases). This CDR3 spans 18 amino acids. Trimming cost V 6 bases and J 0 bases, with 24 bases left between them. CDR1 is MDHEN and CDR2 is SYDVKM in the germline V gene. The CDR3 nucleotides read TGTGCCAGCAGGACGACGAACGGACTGCTCGGGAGCTCCTACGAGCAGTACTTC. It is translated as CASRTTNGLLGSSYEQYF.

This chain links TRBV7-8 with TRBJ2-3; 7 positions agree with TRBD2. V shed 4 bases and J 10 bases; nucleotides not matched to a gene: 5. CDR3 length equals 12 residues. Germline assignment: CDR1 SGHVS and CDR2 FQNEAQ. In DNA form, the CDR3 reads TGTGCCAGCAGCTGGGAGGGTGTGGCGCAGTATTTT. Amino acids: CASSWEGVAQYF.

The rearrangement uses TRBV9 and TRBJ2-3; tentatively, D is TRBD2 (5 bases). The germline V gene encodes CDR1 SGDLS and CDR2 YYNGEE. The CDR3 is 17 amino acids. V dropped 4 bases and J dropped 0 bases, with 18 bases sitting between them. CDR3 DNA sequence: TGTGCCAGCAGCACGAGGGAAGGGTACCCTAGCACAGATACGCAGTATTTT. Protein sequence: CASSTREGYPSTDTQYF. Looking up the rest from reference TRBV9 and TRBJ2-3 gives the full variable domain: DSGVTQTPKHLITATGQRVTLRCSPRSGDLSVYWYQQSLDQGLQFLIQYYNGEERAKGNILERFSAQQFPDLHSELNLSSLELGDSALYFCASSTREGYPSTDTQYFGPGTRLTVL.

This sequence joins TRBV5-1 and TRBJ1-2; D perhaps matches TRBD1 (6 bases). With 4 bases removed from V and 7 bases from J, the gap between germline ends came to 20 bases. The CDR3 loop spans 15 amino acids. CDR1 and CDR2 (germline): SGHRS, YFSETQ. The CDR3 region is CASSLGTPAEGGYTF. The CDR3 DNA reads TGCGCCAGCAGCCTTGGGACACCCGCTGAGGGTGGCTACACCTTC.

The chain couples TRBV27 to TRBJ2-3, with D tentatively TRBD1 (5 bases). Germline-derived CDR1 and CDR2 are MNHEY and SMNVEV (reference sequence). The V end lost 6 bases, the J end lost 0 bases, and 10 bases lay between the germline ends. CDR3 length: 14 residues. This CDR3 reads CASRTRASTDTQYF. CDR3 coding DNA: TGTGCCAGCAGAACCAGGGCTAGCACAGATACGCAGTATTTT.

The CDR3 nucleotides are TGTGCCAGCAGTTTATTGGTAGATGGGGCCTATCAGCCCCAGCATTTT. Translating it yields CASSLLVDGAYQPQHF. The chain couples TRBV28 to TRBJ1-5; TRBD1 is a possible D gene (5 bases). Trimming took 1 base from V and 5 from J, leaving 15 bases between them. The CDR3 loop spans 16 amino acids. From germline, CDR1 is MDHEN and CDR2 SYDVKM.

The chain couples TRBV4-3 to TRBJ1-1; D uncertain. This CDR3 contains 14 residues. The V gene lost 0 bases and the J gene lost 0 bases, with 5 bases spanning the gap. CDR1 is LGHNA and CDR2 is YSLEER in the germline V gene. In DNA, the CDR3 is TGCGCCAGCAGCCAAGACGACATGAACACTGAAGCTTTCTTT. This codes for CASSQDDMNTEAFF.

The chain joins TRBV6-5 to TRBJ2-7, with 8 bases that match TRBD2. The CDR3 loop spans 16 amino acids. Germline V lookup: CDR1 MNHEY, CDR2 SVGAGI. V lost 2 bases, J lost 5 bases, and 11 bases stayed unmatched. The CDR3 DNA is TGTGCCAGCAGTTACGAGCGGGGGCCTAGGGTTCACGAGCAGTACTTC. Encoded protein: CASSYERGPRVHEQYF.

This chain uses TRBV30 with TRBJ2-2; 11 bases line up with TRBD1. There are 14 residues in the CDR3. Unmatched junction bases numbered 5, after V lost 5 bases and J lost 6 bases. Germline V gene lookup returns CDR1 GTSNPN and CDR2 SVGIG (reference sequence). The CDR3 sequence: CAWLGTGGSGELFF. CDR3 DNA: TGTGCCTGGCTAGGGACAGGGGGGTCCGGGGAGCTGTTTTTT.

J is TRBJ1-1 and V is TRBV5-1; the D gene is possibly TRBD1 (6 bases). CDR1 SGHRS and CDR2 YFSETQ come from the germline V gene. There are 14 residues in the CDR3. The germline V and J ends were trimmed by 0 bases and 4 bases, with 10 bases remaining between them. The chain's CDR3 is CASSLAGGFTEAFF. CDR3 coding DNA: TGCGCCAGCAGCTTGGCGGGGGGCTTCACTGAAGCTTTCTTT.

This chain connects TRBV5-1 to TRBJ2-1; 7 nucleotides line up with TRBD1. There are 16 residues in the CDR3. V shed 2 bases, J shed 10 bases, and the junction held 15 bases outside the gene matches. Germline CDR1 SGHRS, CDR2 YFSETQ. The DNA of the CDR3 is TGCGCCAGCAGCTTAGGGTTAGGGGGCCTCTTGGGCGAGCAGTTCTTC. This sequence encodes CASSLGLGGLLGEQFF.

This chain uses TRBV4-1 with TRBJ2-5; the D gene is possibly TRBD1 (6 bases). This CDR3 is built from 15 residues. Trimming removed 0 bases at V and 3 bases at J, with 11 bases between. The V gene's germline CDR1 is MGHRA and CDR2 YSYEKL. DNA of the CDR3: TGCGCCAGCAGCCAAGATCGAGGACAGAAAGAGACCCAGTACTTC. Amino acid sequence: CASSQDRGQKETQYF.

CDR3 nucleotide sequence: TGTGCCAGCAGTCCCCCGGACAGGGGGCCAGCTAACTATGGCTACACCTTC. It encodes CASSPPDRGPANYGYTF. This chain uses TRBV28 with TRBJ1-2, with 11 nucleotides matching TRBD1. This CDR3 region has 17 residues. The germline gives CDR1 MDHEN, CDR2 SYDVKM. V shed 5 bases and J 0 bases; nucleotides not matched to a gene: 8.

The rearrangement links TRBV7-6 to TRBJ2-3, with 9 nucleotides matching TRBD1. The CDR3 sequence is 15 residues long. Germline lookup yields CDR1 SGHVS and CDR2 FNYEAQ. Losses at the gene ends were 5 bases for V and 3 bases for J; bases not matched to a gene: 6. The CDR3 DNA reads as TGTGCCAGCAGCCACGGGACAGGGTTGACAGATACGCAGTATTTT. Protein product: CASSHGTGLTDTQYF.

The genes are TRBV7-6 and TRBJ2-2, with TRBD1 identical over 10 bases. The CDR3 consists of 14 residues. Germline V gene data show CDR1 as SGHVS and CDR2 as FNYEAQ. Losses at the gene ends were 6 bases for V and 6 bases for J; bases not matched to a gene: 4. The CDR3 sequence: CASRTGTGAGELFF. The CDR3, as DNA: TGTGCCAGCAGAACTGGGACAGGGGCCGGGGAGCTGTTTTTT. Full variable domain (outside the CDR3, taken from reference TRBV7-6 and TRBJ2-2): GAGVSQSPRYKVTKRGQDVALRCDPISGHVSLYWYRQALGQGPEFLTYFNYEAQQDKSGLPNDRFSAERPEGSISTLTIQRTEQRDSAMYRCASRTGTGAGELFFGEGSRLTVL.

The CDR3 DNA sequence: TGTGCCAGCAGTTCTACCGGGAAGGGAGGGTACGAGCAGTACTTC. Encoded protein: CASSSTGKGGYEQYF. The V and J genes are TRBV27 and TRBJ2-7; 7 nucleotides match TRBD2. This CDR3 is 15 amino acids long. V trimming: 4 bases; J trimming: 4 bases; junction bases outside the gene matches: 10. The germline V gene has CDR1 MNHEY and CDR2 SMNVEV (reference sequence).

The chain links TRBV6-5 to TRBJ2-1, with TRBD2 matching over 10 bases. Germline CDR1 MNHEY, CDR2 SVGAGI. J lost 7 bases, V lost 4 bases, and 10 bases had no gene match. This CDR3 has 16 residues. The CDR3 region has the DNA TGTGCCAGCAGTTTCCTAAGCGGGGGGGCGATGAATGAGCAGTTCTTC. Translation: CASSFLSGGAMNEQFF.

The V gene is TRBV19, the J gene TRBJ2-7; D possibly corresponds to TRBD1 (6 bases). Germline V gives CDR1 LNHDA, CDR2 SQIVND (reference sequence). The CDR3 runs to 14 residues. V was cut by 3 bases and J by 4 bases, with 13 bases left in between. DNA of the CDR3: TGTGCCAGTAGTATCCGACAGGAGAGATACGAGCAGTACTTC. It specifies CASSIRQERYEQYF.

This sequence joins TRBV6-5 and TRBJ2-2; TRBD1 agrees at 9 bases. After removal of 5 bases from V and 8 bases from J, the junction contained 6 bases not matched to a gene. The CDR3 extends over 14 amino acids. The germline V gene encodes CDR1 MNHEY and CDR2 SVGAGI. DNA of the CDR3: TGTGCCAGCAGTAACCCGGACAGGGGTGGGGAGCTGTTTTTT. Its translation is CASSNPDRGGELFF.

The chain carries TRBV6-6 and TRBJ1-2, with a weak D call TRBD1 (6 bases). Trimming removed 3 bases at V and 2 bases at J, with 13 bases between. The CDR3 has 15 residues. In germline, CDR1 is MNHNY, CDR2 SVGAGI (reference sequence). CDR3 DNA sequence: TGTGCCAGCAGTTATGACCCGACAGGAAACTATGGCTACACCTTC. Its protein product is CASSYDPTGNYGYTF.

This clone came up a few times. The chain recombines TRBV27 with TRBJ2-7, with TRBD1 identical over 10 bases. V lost 5 bases and J lost 0; bases outside the gene matches: 4. The CDR3 loop spans 15 amino acids. In germline, CDR1 is MNHEY, CDR2 SMNVEV (reference sequence). CDR3 nucleotide sequence: TGTGCCAGCAGTCAATGGACAGGGGGCTCCTACGAGCAGTACTTC. Its translation: CASSQWTGGSYEQYF.

This clone was detected only a few times. The chain recombines TRBV19 with TRBJ1-4; a possible D gene is TRBD1 (6 bases). Germline assignment: CDR1 LNHDA and CDR2 SQIVND (reference sequence). V was shortened by 6 bases and J by 8 bases, with 19 bases between the two germline ends. The CDR3 spans 15 residues. The CDR3 region has the DNA TGTGCCAGTAGGTGGACAGATCTTAGAAGGGAAAAACTGTTTTTT. Translation: CASRWTDLRREKLFF.

The J gene is TRBJ2-4, the V gene TRBV7-9; D is perhaps TRBD2 (6 bases). This CDR3 region has 15 residues. V was cut by 1 base and J by 4 bases, with 11 bases left in between. In germline, CDR1 is SEHNR, CDR2 FQNEAQ (reference sequence). CDR3 in amino acids: CASSLGAAGKNIQYF. The CDR3 DNA is TGTGCCAGCAGCTTAGGAGCCGCGGGGAAAAACATTCAGTACTTC.

The chain employs TRBV6-5 and TRBJ2-3; TRBD2 matches at 14 bases. The CDR3 sequence is 15 residues long. In germline, CDR1 is MNHEY, CDR2 SVGAGI. Trimming at V came to 5 bases and at J to 8 bases, leaving 6 bases not matched to a gene. Here the CDR3 DNA reads TGTGCCAGCAGTGGGACTAGCGGGAGTACGGGTACGCAGTATTTT. Protein: CASSGTSGSTGTQYF.

This clone was seen more than once but under ten times. The chain links TRBV18 to TRBJ1-1; the D gene is possibly TRBD1 (5 bases). The length of the CDR3 is 17 residues. CDR1 is KGHSH, CDR2 LQKENI, per germline. V was clipped by 6 bases and J by 3 bases, with 23 bases between them. The CDR3 coding sequence is TGTGCCAGCTCGCCGACGGGATACGCCTCGGGGGACACTGAAGCTTTCTTT. Amino acid sequence: CASSPTGYASGDTEAFF.

This clone was observed a handful of times. The chain has TRBV5-6 and TRBJ2-1; 14 bases match TRBD2. The CDR3 spans 18 residues. Germline lookup yields CDR1 SGHDT and CDR2 YYEEEE. Unmatched junction bases numbered 15, after V lost 3 bases and J lost 10 bases. The CDR3 DNA reads as TGTGCCAGCAGCTCACGCCGGGACATCGGACTAGCGGGAGGAGAGCAGTTCTTC. It yields the protein CASSSRRDIGLAGGEQFF.

This chain uses TRBV27 with TRBJ1-2, with TRBD1 matching over 10 bases. Losses at the gene ends were 5 bases for V and 5 bases for J; bases not matched to a gene: 5. The germline gives CDR1 MNHEY, CDR2 SMNVEV (reference sequence). This CDR3 is built from 14 residues. The CDR3 nucleotides are TGTGCCAGCAGTCCATGGACAGGGGGGTATGGCTACACCTTC. This sequence encodes CASSPWTGGYGYTF.

The chain carries TRBV11-2 and TRBJ1-5; TRBD1 aligns across 8 bases. This CDR3 has 15 residues. With V trimmed by 5 bases and J by 7 bases, 10 bases remained unmatched. Germline assignment: CDR1 SGHAT and CDR2 FQNNGV. This CDR3 is CASSPSGRGHQPQHF. The CDR3 DNA reads as TGTGCCAGCAGCCCCAGCGGCAGGGGGCACCAGCCCCAGCATTTT.

The chain combines TRBV4-1 with TRBJ1-5, with D perhaps matching TRBD1 (5 bases). The CDR3 is 13 residues long. Per the germline V gene, CDR1 is MGHRA and CDR2 is YSYEKL. V was pared by 2 bases and J by 9 bases, with 11 bases between. CDR3 bases: TGCGCCAGCAGCCAACAGGCCGGGGGGCCCCAGCATTTT. The encoded protein is CASSQQAGGPQHF.

This chain joins TRBV5-1 and TRBJ2-4; 10 bases are shared with TRBD1. With V trimmed by 3 bases and J by 11 bases, 8 bases remained unmatched. CDR1 and CDR2 (germline): SGHRS, YFSETQ. The CDR3 has 14 residues. CDR3: CASSSTTGGPVQYF. The CDR3, as DNA: TGCGCCAGCAGCTCTACGACAGGGGGCCCGGTTCAGTACTTC.